The clone carrying this T cell receptor (beta chain) was recorded at least ten times. The antigen is undetermined. Amplification of TCR beta CDR3 regions used RNA as the template. RT-PCR in the first round (using the HTBI primer set) targeted the TCR CDR3. Using its own MiXCR run on the multiplex PCR reads, TCRdb lists one record per CDR3 protein. The sample yields about 600,000 distinct CDR3 sequences, 16% seen once. The source of the sample is a study of T cells in Graves' hyperthyroidism and ophthalmopathy. Germline CDR1 is KGHSH and CDR2 is LQKENI. The CDR3 has 15 amino acids. Germline trimming cut 4 bases from V and 6 bases from J; bases unmatched to any gene: 2. Findings of the study overall: In the blood, most expanded thyroid clonotypes above 0.001 appeared as well. Ophthalmopathy could be told apart from stable hyperthyroidism with a 13 V-J model. Ophthalmopathy prediction by the model preceded onset by a median approximately six months.

PBMCs came from over 8.5 ml fresh peripheral blood. The clonotype was recovered from a woman in her 40s with Graves' ophthalmopathy. The genes are TRBV18 and TRBJ2-3, with 15 bases lining up with TRBD2. Sequencing was performed on blood. CDR3 in amino acids: CASSRTSGRADTQYF. The CDR3 bases are TGTGCCAGCTCACGGACTAGCGGGAGGGCGGATACGCAGTATTTT.